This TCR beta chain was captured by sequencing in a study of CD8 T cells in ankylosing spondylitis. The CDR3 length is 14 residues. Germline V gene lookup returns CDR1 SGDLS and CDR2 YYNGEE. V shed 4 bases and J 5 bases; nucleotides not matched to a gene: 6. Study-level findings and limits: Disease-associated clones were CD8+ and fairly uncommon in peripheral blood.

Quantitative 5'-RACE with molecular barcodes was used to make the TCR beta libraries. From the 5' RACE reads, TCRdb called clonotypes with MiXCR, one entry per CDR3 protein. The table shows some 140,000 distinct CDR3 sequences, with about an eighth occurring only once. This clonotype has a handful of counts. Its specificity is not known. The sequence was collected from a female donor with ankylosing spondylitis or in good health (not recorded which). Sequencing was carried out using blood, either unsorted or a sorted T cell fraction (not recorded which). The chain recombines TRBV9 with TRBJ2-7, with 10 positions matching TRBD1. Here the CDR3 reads CASSIDRGRDEQYF. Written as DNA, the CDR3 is TGTGCCAGCAGCATAGACAGGGGGCGCGACGAGCAGTACTTC.